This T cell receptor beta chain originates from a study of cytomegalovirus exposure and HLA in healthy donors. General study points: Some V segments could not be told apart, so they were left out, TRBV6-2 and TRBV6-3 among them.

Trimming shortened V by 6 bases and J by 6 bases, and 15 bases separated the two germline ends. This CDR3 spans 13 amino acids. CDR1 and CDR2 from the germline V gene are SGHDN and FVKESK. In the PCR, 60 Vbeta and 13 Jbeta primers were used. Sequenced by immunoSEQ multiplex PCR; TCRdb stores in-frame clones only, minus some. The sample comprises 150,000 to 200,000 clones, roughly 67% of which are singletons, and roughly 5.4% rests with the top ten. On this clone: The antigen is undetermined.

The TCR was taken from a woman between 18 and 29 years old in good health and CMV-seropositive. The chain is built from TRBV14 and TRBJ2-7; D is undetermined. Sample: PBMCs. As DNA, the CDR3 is TGTGCCAGCAGGCTTAGTTTATCCGGCGAGCAGTACTTC. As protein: CASRLSLSGEQYF.